The clone carrying this T cell receptor beta chain occurred many times. The sample originates from a study of cytomegalovirus exposure and HLA in healthy donors. Trimming stripped 3 bases from V and 3 bases from J, with 12 bases between. The CDR3 consists of 13 residues. Germline CDR1 GTSNPN, CDR2 SVGIG (reference sequence). In the PCR, 60 Vbeta and 13 Jbeta primers were used. This table comes from immunoSEQ multiplex PCR, and its TCRdb copy is limited to in-frame clones, with some not included. The sample includes roughly 88,000 clones, just under 70% of them seen just once. V is TRBV30 and J is TRBJ2-7; D possibly corresponds to TRBD2 (8 bases). This sequence was found in a man in his fifties or sixties in good health and CMV-seronegative. Sequenced input: PBMCs. CDR3 in DNA: TGTGCCTGGAGCGGGAGGGACAGCTACGAGCAGTACTTC. This translates into CAWSGRDSYEQYF.